The 8 T cell receptor beta chains in this list originate from one sample, sequenced in a study of neurological immune-mediated disorders. From the 5' RACE reads, TCRdb called clonotypes with MiXCR, one entry per CDR3 protein. Of tens of thousands of distinct CDR3 sequences in the sample, 6% to 8.5% were seen once. Material: PBMCs. Receptors originate from a woman in her thirties or forties in good health.

This clonotype was recorded at least ten times. CDR3 coding DNA: TGCGCCAGCAGCCGAATACAGGGGGTGAACACTGAAGCTTTCTTT. The encoded protein is CASSRIQGVNTEAFF. This chain connects TRBV4-3 to TRBJ1-1; 8 bases are a match to TRBD1. The J segment lost 0 bases and the V segment lost 4 bases, leaving 4 bases of the junction unmatched. The CDR3 extends over 15 amino acids. Germline lookup yields CDR1 LGHNA and CDR2 YSLEER.

The V and J genes are TRBV5-5 and TRBJ1-1; no firm D call. Trimming shortened V by 5 bases and J by 1 base, and 6 bases separated the two germline ends. The germline gives CDR1 SGHKS, CDR2 YYEKEE (reference sequence). The CDR3 sequence is 12 residues long. CDR3 sequence: CASRTSNTEAFF. The CDR3 bases are TGTGCCAGCAGAACGTCGAACACTGAAGCTTTCTTT. Filled out from reference TRBV5-5 and TRBJ1-1, the complete variable domain reads DAGVTQSPTHLIKTRGQQVTLRCSPISGHKSVSWYQQVLGQGPQFIFQYYEKEERGRGNFPDRFSARQFPNYSSELNVNALLLGDSALYLCASRTSNTEAFFGQGTRLTVV.

This clonotype was counted many times. This sequence joins TRBV9 and TRBJ2-1, with 7 bases identical to TRBD2. Germline CDR1 and CDR2: SGDLS and YYNGEE. The CDR3 totals 14 residues. With V trimmed by 4 bases and J by 4 bases, 5 bases remained unmatched. For the CDR3, the DNA is TGTGCCAGCAGCCCCAGCGGGAATTACAATGAGCAGTTCTTC. Its protein product is CASSPSGNYNEQFF.

This clonotype was detected only a few times. The chain carries TRBV4-1 and TRBJ1-4; D is unclear. The V end was cut by 8 bases, the J end by 0 bases, with 10 bases between. The CDR3 has 14 residues. Germline assignment: CDR1 MGHRA and CDR2 YSYEKL. The CDR3 here is CASSLGSTNEKLFF. The CDR3 coding sequence is TGCGCCAGCTCGTTAGGTTCAACTAATGAAAAACTGTTTTTT.

This clonotype was seen repeatedly, ten times or more. V usage is TRBV20-1 and J usage is TRBJ1-2; 8 bases are shared with TRBD1. Germline values: CDR1 DFQATT, CDR2 SNEGSKA (reference sequence). V shed 5 bases and J 4 bases; nucleotides not matched to a gene: 9. The CDR3 has 14 residues. The CDR3 reads CSAATGAAVYGYTF. The DNA of the CDR3 is TGCAGTGCTGCGACAGGGGCCGCAGTCTATGGCTACACCTTC.

This clonotype was seen many times. V gene TRBV18 combines with J gene TRBJ1-2, with 7 positions matching TRBD1. Looked up from germline, CDR1 is KGHSH and CDR2 is LQKENI. The CDR3 is 14 residues long. The trim removed 6 bases at V and 3 bases at J, leaving 7 bases unmatched. This CDR3 reads CASSPGQDHYGYTF. The CDR3, as DNA: TGTGCCAGCTCCCCCGGACAGGACCACTATGGCTACACCTTC.

This clonotype was counted many times. V gene TRBV2 combines with J gene TRBJ1-1, with D possibly matching TRBD1 (5 bases). The CDR3 sequence is 13 residues long. Trimming stripped 6 bases from V and 3 bases from J, with 11 bases between. Looked up from germline, CDR1 is SNHLY and CDR2 is FYNNEI. The chain's CDR3 is CASRHRTYTEAFF. Here the CDR3 DNA reads TGTGCCAGCAGGCACAGGACATACACTGAAGCTTTCTTT.

This clonotype was counted between two and nine times. The CDR3 loop is CASRETGANTGELFF. For the CDR3, the DNA is TGTGCCAGCAGGGAGACAGGGGCGAACACCGGGGAGCTGTTTTTT. V gene TRBV12-3 or TRBV12-4 combines with J gene TRBJ2-2; TRBD1 matches at 8 bases. This CDR3 contains 15 residues. V gave up 6 bases and J gave up 0 bases; unmatched junction bases: 3.